This T cell receptor beta chain was captured in a study of CD8 T cells in Susac syndrome. FACS was used to enrich TEMRA cells, whereas the CD8+ and CD4+ T cells were obtained by negative isolation. Random hexamers served to reverse transcribe roughly 0.5 to 1 ug RNA. A multiplex approach, immunoSEQ multiplex PCR, amplified TCR beta CDR3 across 54 Vbeta and 13 Jbeta. TCRdb re-called the immunoSEQ multiplex PCR reads with MiXCR, one entry per CDR3 protein. This sample has under 200,000 distinct CDR3 sequences, with around 94% found just once. CDR1 LNHDA and CDR2 SQIVND come from the germline V gene (reference sequence). CDR3 length: 13 amino acids. V lost 6 bases and J 0 bases, leaving 8 bases between the germline ends.

The rearrangement links TRBV19 to TRBJ1-1, with D perhaps matching TRBD1 (6 bases). This sequence was found in a human donor in good health. The source material was CD4+ T cells from PBMCs. CDR3 nucleotides: TGTGCCAGTAGACAGGGTGTGAACACTGAAGCTTTCTTT. It specifies CASRQGVNTEAFF.